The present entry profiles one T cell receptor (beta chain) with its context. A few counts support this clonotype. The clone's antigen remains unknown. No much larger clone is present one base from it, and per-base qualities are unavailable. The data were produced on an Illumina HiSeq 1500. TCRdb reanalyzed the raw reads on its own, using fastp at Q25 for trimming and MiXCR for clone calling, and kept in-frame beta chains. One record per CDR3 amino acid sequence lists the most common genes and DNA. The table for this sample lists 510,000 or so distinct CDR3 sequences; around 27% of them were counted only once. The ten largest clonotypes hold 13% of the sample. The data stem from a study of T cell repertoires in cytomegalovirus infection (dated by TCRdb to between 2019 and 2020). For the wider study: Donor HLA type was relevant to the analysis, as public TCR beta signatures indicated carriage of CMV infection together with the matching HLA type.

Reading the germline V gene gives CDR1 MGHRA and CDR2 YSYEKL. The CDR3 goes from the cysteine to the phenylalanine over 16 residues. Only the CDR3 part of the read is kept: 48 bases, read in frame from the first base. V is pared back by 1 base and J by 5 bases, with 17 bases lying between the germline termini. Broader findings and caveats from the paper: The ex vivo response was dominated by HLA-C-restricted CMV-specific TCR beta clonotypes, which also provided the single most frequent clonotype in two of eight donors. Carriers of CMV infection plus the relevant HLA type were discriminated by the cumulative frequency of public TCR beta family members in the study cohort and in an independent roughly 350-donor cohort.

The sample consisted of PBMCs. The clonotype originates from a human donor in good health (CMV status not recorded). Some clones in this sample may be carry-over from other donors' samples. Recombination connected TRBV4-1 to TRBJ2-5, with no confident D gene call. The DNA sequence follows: TGCGCCAGCAGCCAAGGGTATAGTAGTCCCGGGGAGACCCAGTACTTC. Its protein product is CASSQGYSSPGETQYF.